These 15 T cell receptor beta chains were all obtained from the same sample, sequenced in a study of T-cell memory formation after mild COVID-19. TCRdb recomputed calls from the 5' RACE reads with MiXCR, one row per CDR3 protein. This table has just over 350,000 distinct CDR3 sequences, around an eighth appearing once. The sequencing sample was made of PBMCs or a T cell subset sorted from them (not recorded which). The receptors originated from a man between 18 and 29 years old who had mild COVID-19 (a few samples of this study predate the infection). Cell type and time point are not known.

This chain links TRBV20-1 with TRBJ2-2, with 7 nucleotides matching TRBD2. CDR3 size: 16 residues. CDR1 is DFQATT and CDR2 is SNEGSKA in the germline V gene (reference sequence). V was clipped by 6 bases and J by 1 base; unmatched bases: 11. CDR3 protein: CSASGGASGNTGELFF. In DNA, the CDR3 is TGCAGTGCGAGTGGTGGGGCTAGCGGGAACACCGGGGAGCTGTTTTTT.

This clonotype was observed a few times. The J gene is TRBJ2-5, the V gene TRBV6-2 or TRBV6-3; TRBD1 matches at 12 bases. Germline trimming cut 8 bases from V and 3 bases from J; bases unmatched to any gene: 13. CDR3 length equals 17 residues. Germline V gene sequence: CDR1 MNHEY, CDR2 SVGEGT. The CDR3 region has the DNA TGTGCCAGCGCCCGGGACAGGGGGCTAACGGGTAAAGAGACCCAGTACTTC. It yields the protein CASARDRGLTGKETQYF.

The CDR3 nucleotides read TGTGCCAGCAGTGAACCTAGTAGACGGAACACTGAAGCTTTCTTT. Translated: CASSEPSRRNTEAFF. The chain uses TRBV6-1 and TRBJ1-1; D is undetermined. CDR1 MNHNS and CDR2 SASEGT come from the germline V gene. The CDR3 consists of 15 residues. V was shortened by 2 bases and J by 1 base, with 11 bases between the two germline ends.

The J gene is TRBJ1-2, the V gene TRBV21-1; the D call in the table, TRBD1, was not verified against the DNA. TRBV21-1 is deemed a pseudogene. The CDR3 has 15 residues. CDR3 in amino acids: CASSTRQGCDYGYTF. The CDR3 DNA reads as TGTGCCAGCAGCACCCGACAGGGTTGTGACTATGGCTACACCTTC.

This clonotype was seen more than once but under ten times. The chain recombines TRBV7-3 with TRBJ1-6; 7 positions match TRBD1. This CDR3 spans 17 amino acids. Germline assignment: CDR1 SGHTA and CDR2 FQGTGA. V was pared by 5 bases and J by 0 bases, with 7 bases of the junction left unmatched. CDR3 coding DNA: TGTGCCAGCAGCAACCGGGGGGACAGCTCCTATAATTCACCCCTCCACTTT. Translation gives CASSNRGDSSYNSPLHF. Using reference TRBV7-3 and TRBJ1-6 for the parts outside the CDR3, the full variable domain is GAGVSQTPSNKVTEKGKYVELRCDPISGHTALYWYRQSLGQGPEFLIYFQGTGAADDSGLPNDRFFAVRPEGSVSTLKIQRTERGDSAVYLCASSNRGDSSYNSPLHFGNGTRLTVT.

This clonotype was seen a few times. The chain combines TRBV2 with TRBJ1-6; maybe TRBD1 (6 bases). The CDR3 runs 12 residues. In germline, CDR1 is SNHLY, CDR2 FYNNEI. V lost 6 bases to trimming and J lost 11 bases, with 11 bases between them. Here the CDR3 reads CASRTQGPPLHF. CDR3 DNA sequence: TGTGCCAGCAGAACACAGGGCCCACCCCTCCACTTT. The complete variable domain, with remaining parts taken from reference TRBV2 and TRBJ1-6, reads EPEVTQTPSHQVTQMGQEVILRCVPISNHLYFYWYRQILGQKVEFLVSFYNNEISEKSEIFDDQFSVERPDGSNFTLKIRSTKLEDSAMYFCASRTQGPPLHFGNGTRLTVT.

This chain links TRBV7-2 with TRBJ2-1, with D perhaps matching TRBD1 (6 bases). The CDR3 totals 16 residues. V dropped 5 bases and J dropped 6 bases, with 20 bases sitting between them. CDR1 SGHTA and CDR2 FQGNSA come from the germline V gene. CDR3 coding DNA: TGTGCCAGCAGCCACAACAGGGCCCAACAGGGCAATGAGCAGTTCTTC. This gives the protein CASSHNRAQQGNEQFF.

A few counts support this clonotype. The chain joins TRBV5-1 to TRBJ2-1; possibly TRBD2 for D (5 bases). The germline V and J ends were trimmed by 3 bases and 2 bases, with 9 bases remaining between them. The CDR3 is 14 amino acids. Germline-derived CDR1 and CDR2 are SGHRS and YFSETQ. This CDR3 is CASSSRTAYNEQFF. The DNA for the CDR3 is TGCGCCAGCAGCTCAAGGACTGCCTACAATGAGCAGTTCTTC.

This clonotype came up many times. A junction boundary mismatches the germline segment, possibly from a read error. This chain connects TRBV20-1 to TRBJ2-1; 14 bases agree with TRBD2. Germline-derived CDR1 and CDR2 are DFQATT and SNEGSKA (reference sequence). The CDR3 consists of 17 residues. CDR3 region: CSARGTSGSSSYNEQFF. The CDR3 coding sequence is TGCAGTGCCAGAGGGACTAGCGGGAGCAGCTCCTACAATGAGCAGTTCTTC.

CDR3 nucleotides: TGTGCCAGCAGGCCGGGCAGCTATGGCTACACCTTC. This translates into CASRPGSYGYTF. The chain recombines TRBV6-2 or TRBV6-3 with TRBJ1-2; D gene unclear. Germline-derived CDR1 and CDR2 are MNHEY and SVGEGT. V lost 6 bases and J lost 4, with 9 bases in between. The CDR3 totals 12 residues.

The genes are TRBV6-5 and TRBJ2-3; D unresolved. The germline V gene has CDR1 MNHEY and CDR2 SVGAGI. V shed 5 bases and J shed 1 base, with 7 bases lying between them. The CDR3 is 13 amino acids. DNA of the CDR3: TGTGCCAGCAGTGGCAGCCGCACAGATACGCAGTATTTT. As protein: CASSGSRTDTQYF.

This clonotype has more than one count but fewer than ten. The chain has TRBV6-5 and TRBJ1-2; 7 bases match TRBD1. The trim removed 2 bases at V and 2 bases at J, leaving 5 bases unmatched. This CDR3 spans 15 amino acids. Germline assignment: CDR1 MNHEY and CDR2 SVGAGI. CDR3 amino acids: CASSYLQGTNYGYTF. The DNA of the CDR3 is TGTGCCAGCAGTTACCTACAGGGGACCAACTATGGCTACACCTTC.

This clonotype has ten or more counts. The chain couples TRBV7-2 to TRBJ1-6; TRBD1 might be the D (6 bases). The CDR3 has 15 residues. Germline CDR1 and CDR2: SGHTA and FQGNSA. With 1 base removed from V and 7 bases from J, the gap between germline ends came to 11 bases. Written as DNA, the CDR3 is TGTGCCAGCAGCTTAGTTGGGGGGGCAAATTCACCCCTCCACTTT. Protein product: CASSLVGGANSPLHF.

This clonotype was seen ten or more times. The gene calls are TRBV7-2 and TRBJ2-3; D is uncertain. The CDR3 contains 12 residues. Germline V gene data show CDR1 as SGHTA and CDR2 as FQGNSA. Trimming removed 5 bases at V and 1 base at J, with 4 bases between. CDR3 DNA: TGTGCCAGCAGCCCCCGCACAGATACGCAGTATTTT. It yields the protein CASSPRTDTQYF.

This clonotype has more than one count but fewer than ten. The chain carries TRBV4-2 and TRBJ1-5; possible D gene TRBD1, 6 bases. Trimming removed 3 bases from V and 6 bases from J, with 21 bases in between. CDR3 length equals 17 residues. Germline values: CDR1 LGHNA, CDR2 YNFKEQ. CDR3 region: CASSHNMKGGPGQPQHF. CDR3 in DNA: TGTGCCAGCAGCCATAACATGAAGGGGGGGCCGGGTCAGCCCCAGCATTTT.